A single count supports the clone carrying this T cell receptor (beta chain). The data derive from a study of T cell changes during pregnancy in multiple sclerosis. Germline CDR1 reads PRHDT; CDR2 reads FYEKMQ (reference sequence). V was pared by 8 bases and J by 6 bases, with 12 bases of the junction left unmatched. This CDR3 has 17 amino acids. This table comes from immunoSEQ multiplex PCR, and its TCRdb copy is limited to in-frame clones, with some not included. Among roughly 41,000 clones listed, more than 75% were seen once. The receptor comes from a female donor with multiple sclerosis, enrolled in a pregnancy study. The starting material was CD8+ T cells from peripheral blood mononuclear cells, obtained in the third trimester of pregnancy. The chain recombines TRBV13 with TRBJ2-2; TRBD2 matches at 13 bases. DNA for the CDR3: TGTGCCAGCGCCGCGAGAGGACTAGCGGGGGTAGCCGGGGAGCTGTTTTTT. It yields the protein CASAARGLAGVAGELFF.